This TCR beta chain was profiled in a study of cytomegalovirus exposure and HLA in healthy donors. V gave up 5 bases and J gave up 14 bases, with 22 bases separating them. Germline lookup yields CDR1 SGHTA and CDR2 FQGNSA. CDR3 length equals 14 residues. 60 Vbeta and 13 Jbeta primers were used in PCR. TCRdb keeps only in-frame clones here, not all; method: immunoSEQ multiplex PCR. The table records about 130,000 clones, around four fifths of them present only once. Healthy bone marrow donors made up the cohort. Study observations and caveats: Many donors carried some public TCRs, although rarity characterized most TCR sequences. Among donors in an Asian-associated ancestry cluster, a later analysis reportedly found fewer N-insertions than the approximately 700-donor mean. When a later analysis compared HLA-associated TCR beta chains with equally common others, the HLA-associated chains turned out to be more clonally expanded and to have lower generation probabilities.

This clone was picked up a small number of times. Its antigen remains unidentified. The chain combines TRBV7-2 with TRBJ2-1, with D maybe TRBD1 (6 bases). Sequencing used PBMCs. This TCR was sampled from a man between 25 and 39 years old in good health and CMV-seronegative. The CDR3 DNA sequence: TGTGCCAGCAGCAACAGCAGGGGTGTAGGGAAGAAGTTCTTC. This codes for CASSNSRGVGKKFF.